Shown below are 32 T cell receptor beta chains from a single sample sequenced in a study of monozygotic twins with inflammatory bowel disease. Reanalyzing the 5' RACE reads, TCRdb keeps one entry per CDR3 protein, without DNA. The table for this sample gives some 150,000 distinct CDR3 sequences. The sequenced material came from blood. The origin of the receptors is a human donor with ulcerative colitis or Crohn's disease, or a healthy co-twin of an affected twin (not recorded which).

The genes are TRBV15 and TRBJ1-1; TCRdb outputs TRBD1, but without DNA this stays unchecked. This CDR3 has 15 amino acids. Looked up from germline, CDR1 is LNHNV and CDR2 is YYDKDF (reference sequence). CDR3 region: CATSRERTVNTEAFF.

The chain links TRBV7-3 to TRBJ2-4; without DNA, the TCRdb call of TRBD1 cannot be checked. Germline CDR1 is SGHTA and CDR2 is FQGTGA. The CDR3 is made up of 14 amino acids. The CDR3: CASSLGGGIDIQYF. Based on the CDR3 plus reference TRBV7-3 and TRBJ2-4, the full variable domain is GAGVSQTPSNKVTEKGKYVELRCDPISGHTALYWYRQSLGQGPEFLIYFQGTGAADDSGLPNDRFFAVRPEGSVSTLKIQRTERGDSAVYLCASSLGGGIDIQYFGAGTRLSVL.

V and J are TRBV5-6 and TRBJ2-7. Germline-derived CDR1 and CDR2 are SGHDT and YYEEEE. The CDR3 length is 15 residues. CDR3: CASSLRPTSAYEQYF. The entire variable domain, with the rest obtained from reference TRBV5-6 and TRBJ2-7, is as follows: DAGVTQSPTHLIKTRGQQVTLRCSPKSGHDTVSWYQQALGQGPQFIFQYYEEEERQRGNFPDRFSGHQFPNYSSELNVNALLLGDSALYLCASSLRPTSAYEQYFGPGTRLTVT.

This chain connects TRBV20-1 to TRBJ2-1; lacking DNA, the TRBD2 call made by TCRdb goes unchecked. The length of the CDR3 is 17 residues. Per germline, CDR1 DFQATT and CDR2 SNEGSKA (reference sequence). The CDR3: CSARDTFPGLDFTEQFF.

The chain couples TRBV5-1 to TRBJ1-1. CDR3 length equals 14 residues. Germline CDR1 and CDR2: SGHRS and YFSETQ. CDR3 amino acids: CASSWDREGTEAFF.

The chain couples TRBV20-1 to TRBJ2-7; TCRdb returns TRBD2, unconfirmable since there is no DNA. In germline, CDR1 is DFQATT, CDR2 SNEGSKA (reference sequence). The CDR3 length is 16 residues. The CDR3 loop reads CSARPQTSGVSYEQYF.

This sequence joins TRBV5-1 and TRBJ1-1; with no DNA, the TCRdb D assignment of TRBD1 cannot be verified. Germline values: CDR1 SGHRS, CDR2 YFSETQ. CDR3 length: 14 amino acids. The CDR3 protein is CASSPPPGGERAFF. Variable domain in full (rest from reference TRBV5-1 and TRBJ1-1): KAGVTQTPRYLIKTRGQQVTLSCSPISGHRSVSWYQQTPGQGLQFLFEYFSETQRNKGNFPGRFSGRQFSNSRSEMNVSTLELGDSALYLCASSPPPGGERAFFGQGTRLTVV.

This rearrangement joins TRBV5-1 to TRBJ2-1; TCRdb outputs TRBD1, but without DNA this stays unchecked. The CDR3 totals 17 residues. Germline CDR1 reads SGHRS; CDR2 reads YFSETQ. The CDR3 sequence is CASSPEVRGSSYNEQFF. Complete variable domain (other parts from reference TRBV5-1 and TRBJ2-1): KAGVTQTPRYLIKTRGQQVTLSCSPISGHRSVSWYQQTPGQGLQFLFEYFSETQRNKGNFPGRFSGRQFSNSRSEMNVSTLELGDSALYLCASSPEVRGSSYNEQFFGPGTRLTVL.

The V and J genes are TRBV5-4 and TRBJ1-2; TCRdb selects TRBD1, and the lack of DNA leaves this call unchecked. This CDR3 region has 14 residues. The germline gives CDR1 SGHNT, CDR2 YYREEE (reference sequence). The CDR3 loop is CASSKGQGDYGYTF.

V and J are TRBV7-3 and TRBJ2-1; TCRdb selects TRBD2, and the lack of DNA leaves this call unchecked. From germline, CDR1 is SGHTA and CDR2 FQGTGA. The CDR3 sequence is 14 residues long. The CDR3 sequence: CASSSGRAGNEQFF. The complete variable domain, with remaining parts taken from reference TRBV7-3 and TRBJ2-1, reads GAGVSQTPSNKVTEKGKYVELRCDPISGHTALYWYRQSLGQGPEFLIYFQGTGAADDSGLPNDRFFAVRPEGSVSTLKIQRTERGDSAVYLCASSSGRAGNEQFFGPGTRLTVL.

The CDR3 reads CASSYGTSGSRQETQYF. V usage is TRBV6-2 or TRBV6-3 and J usage is TRBJ2-5; TCRdb proposes TRBD2, but this gene call is untestable without DNA. The CDR3 runs 17 residues. Germline V gene lookup returns CDR1 MNHEY and CDR2 SVGEGT.

The J gene is TRBJ1-5, the V gene TRBV6-5. This CDR3 comprises 16 residues. The germline V gene has CDR1 MNHEY and CDR2 SVGAGI. The CDR3 loop is CASSYGGALSNQPQHF.

The V and J genes are TRBV5-4 and TRBJ2-5; the TCRdb call, TRBD2, lacks DNA for checking. In germline, CDR1 is SGHNT, CDR2 YYREEE (reference sequence). This CDR3 spans 17 amino acids. The CDR3 here is CASSLGGLAGLQETQYF.

V is TRBV5-5 and J is TRBJ2-5; TCRdb returns TRBD2, unconfirmable since there is no DNA. CDR1 and CDR2 from the germline V gene are SGHKS and YYEKEE (reference sequence). This CDR3 region has 15 residues. CDR3 residues: CASSSGTRGQETQYF.

The chain carries TRBV2 and TRBJ1-1; TCRdb proposes TRBD1, but this gene call is untestable without DNA. Germline CDR1 reads SNHLY; CDR2 reads FYNNEI. This CDR3 contains 15 residues. The CDR3 region is CASSESQGVLTEAFF.

The chain is built from TRBV7-2 and TRBJ2-5; TCRdb picks TRBD1, but there is no DNA to check that call. The CDR3 length is 12 residues. CDR1 SGHTA and CDR2 FQGNSA come from the germline V gene. This CDR3 reads CASRNREETQYF.

The chain recombines TRBV28 with TRBJ2-1; TCRdb proposes TRBD2, but this gene call is untestable without DNA. This CDR3 has 14 residues. Germline V gives CDR1 MDHEN, CDR2 SYDVKM. CDR3 sequence reads: CASQYGSRDNEQFF.

The genes are TRBV5-1 and TRBJ2-5; with no DNA, the TCRdb D assignment of TRBD1 cannot be verified. The length of the CDR3 is 13 residues. CDR1 is SGHRS, CDR2 YFSETQ, per germline. The CDR3 protein is CASSDTGEETQYF.

The J gene is TRBJ1-5, the V gene TRBV6-2 or TRBV6-3. Germline loops: CDR1 MNHEY, CDR2 SVGEGT. CDR3 length: 15 amino acids. The CDR3 sequence is CASSLTTYSNQPQHF.

The chain uses TRBV4-1 and TRBJ1-4. CDR3 length equals 14 residues. Germline V lookup: CDR1 MGHRA, CDR2 YSYEKL. The CDR3 sequence: CASSQGVGFEKLFF.

This chain uses TRBV6-1 with TRBJ2-2; TCRdb gives TRBD1 as the D gene, but with no DNA this cannot be confirmed. Per germline, CDR1 MNHNS and CDR2 SASEGT. The CDR3 totals 13 residues. CDR3 residues: CASLDRGTGELFF.

The chain combines TRBV6-5 with TRBJ2-1; checking the TCRdb D call of TRBD2 is not possible without DNA. The CDR3 is 16 amino acids. The germline CDR1 and CDR2 sequences are MNHEY and SVGAGI. CDR3 protein: CASSYSHPGLYNEQFF.

J is TRBJ2-7 and V is TRBV12-3 or TRBV12-4; TCRdb's assignment of TRBD1 cannot be checked, as there is no DNA. The CDR3 covers 15 residues. CDR3 protein: CASSRTGTNSYEQYF.

The chain carries TRBV24-1 and TRBJ2-1; lacking DNA, the TRBD2 call made by TCRdb goes unchecked. Germline CDR1 and CDR2: KGHDR and SFDVKD. The CDR3 runs 15 residues. CDR3 in amino acids: CATSGTRGKSNEQFF.

V usage is TRBV11-2 and J usage is TRBJ2-1; lacking DNA, the TRBD2 call made by TCRdb goes unchecked. Germline CDR1 is SGHAT and CDR2 is FQNNGV. This CDR3 spans 18 amino acids. CDR3 protein: CASSLDGLAGSLRNEQFF. The complete variable domain, with remaining parts taken from reference TRBV11-2 and TRBJ2-1, reads EAGVAQSPRYKIIEKRQSVAFWCNPISGHATLYWYQQILGQGPKLLIQFQNNGVVDDSQLPKDRFSAERLKGVDSTLKIQPAKLEDSAVYLCASSLDGLAGSLRNEQFFGPGTRLTVL.

CDR3 sequence reads: CASSWTGVQFDTQYF. The V call is TRBV6-5, the J call TRBJ2-3; absent DNA, TCRdb's TRBD1 call cannot be checked. This CDR3 has 15 amino acids. Germline CDR1 and CDR2: MNHEY and SVGAGI.

V usage is TRBV6-5 and J usage is TRBJ2-2; TCRdb's assignment of TRBD2 cannot be checked, as there is no DNA. Per the germline V gene, CDR1 is MNHEY and CDR2 is SVGAGI. The CDR3 contains 18 residues. CDR3 sequence reads: CASSYRTGLAGVVGELFF.

The chain combines TRBV7-6 with TRBJ2-3; checking the TCRdb D call of TRBD2 is not possible without DNA. This CDR3 spans 15 amino acids. The V gene's germline CDR1 is SGHVS and CDR2 FNYEAQ. CDR3 sequence reads: CASSLAGGIADTQYF. Full variable domain (rest looked up from reference TRBV7-6 and TRBJ2-3): GAGVSQSPRYKVTKRGQDVALRCDPISGHVSLYWYRQALGQGPEFLTYFNYEAQQDKSGLPNDRFSAERPEGSISTLTIQRTEQRDSAMYRCASSLAGGIADTQYFGPGTRLTVL.

V usage is TRBV20-1 and J usage is TRBJ1-1; no DNA is available, so the TRBD1 call from TCRdb remains unchecked. The germline gives CDR1 DFQATT, CDR2 SNEGSKA (reference sequence). This CDR3 region has 12 residues. The chain's CDR3 is CRLGTGRTEAFF.

The V gene is TRBV5-1, the J gene TRBJ2-7; without DNA, the TCRdb call of TRBD2 cannot be checked. The CDR3 consists of 15 residues. CDR1 SGHRS and CDR2 YFSETQ come from the germline V gene. CDR3 sequence: CASSPGTSGGRERYF.

This chain links TRBV28 with TRBJ1-2. CDR1 is MDHEN, CDR2 SYDVKM, per germline. The CDR3 has 14 amino acids. CDR3 in amino acids: CASSLVRSSGGYTF.

The chain carries TRBV6-5 and TRBJ2-5; TCRdb's D call, TRBD1, is unchecked because there is no DNA. The CDR3 is made up of 13 amino acids. Germline CDR1 reads MNHEY; CDR2 reads SVGAGI. This chain's CDR3 is CASSRTGIETQYF.